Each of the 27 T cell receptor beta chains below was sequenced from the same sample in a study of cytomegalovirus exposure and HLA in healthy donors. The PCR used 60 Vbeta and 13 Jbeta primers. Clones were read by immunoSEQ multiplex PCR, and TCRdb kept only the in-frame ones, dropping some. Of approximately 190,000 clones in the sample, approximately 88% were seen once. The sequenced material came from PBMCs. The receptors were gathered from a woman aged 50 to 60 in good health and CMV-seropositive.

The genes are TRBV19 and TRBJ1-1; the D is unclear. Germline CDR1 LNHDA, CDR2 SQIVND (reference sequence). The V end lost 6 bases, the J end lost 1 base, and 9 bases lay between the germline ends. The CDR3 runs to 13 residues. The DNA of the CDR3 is TGTGCCAGTAGCCTAGGTGCGAACACTGAAGCTTTCTTT. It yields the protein CASSLGANTEAFF.

Here the CDR3 DNA reads TGTGCCAGCAGCTTGGAGGGGTCCAAGGGCTACACCTTC. It specifies CASSLEGSKGYTF. The rearrangement joins TRBV5-4 to TRBJ1-2; the D gene is possibly TRBD1 (5 bases). CDR1 is SGHNT and CDR2 is YYREEE in the germline V gene (reference sequence). Trimming took 0 bases from V and 8 from J, leaving 11 bases between them. This CDR3 comprises 13 residues. Full variable domain (remainder filled in from reference TRBV5-4 and TRBJ1-2): ETGVTQSPTHLIKTRGQQVTLRCSSQSGHNTVSWYQQALGQGPQFIFQYYREEENGRGNFPPRFSGLQFPNYSSELNVNALELDDSALYLCASSLEGSKGYTFGSGTRLTVV.

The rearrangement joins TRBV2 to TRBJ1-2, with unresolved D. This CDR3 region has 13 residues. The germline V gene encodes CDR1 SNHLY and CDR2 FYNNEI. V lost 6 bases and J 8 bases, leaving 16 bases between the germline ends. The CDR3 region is CASRTPPAGGYTF. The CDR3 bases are TGTGCCAGCAGAACTCCCCCGGCGGGCGGCTACACCTTC.

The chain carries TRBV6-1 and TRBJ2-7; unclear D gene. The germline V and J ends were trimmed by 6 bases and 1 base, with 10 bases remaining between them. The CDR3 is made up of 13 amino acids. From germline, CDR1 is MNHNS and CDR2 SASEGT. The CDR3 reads CASRGGLSYEQYF. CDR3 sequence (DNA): TGTGCCAGCAGAGGTGGGCTTTCCTACGAGCAGTACTTC.

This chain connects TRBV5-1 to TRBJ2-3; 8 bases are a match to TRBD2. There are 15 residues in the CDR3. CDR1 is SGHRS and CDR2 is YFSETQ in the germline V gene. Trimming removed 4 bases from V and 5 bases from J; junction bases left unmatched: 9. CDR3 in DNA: TGCGCCAGCAGCCCCGCCGGGGGGGCCAGAGATACGCAGTATTTT. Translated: CASSPAGGARDTQYF.

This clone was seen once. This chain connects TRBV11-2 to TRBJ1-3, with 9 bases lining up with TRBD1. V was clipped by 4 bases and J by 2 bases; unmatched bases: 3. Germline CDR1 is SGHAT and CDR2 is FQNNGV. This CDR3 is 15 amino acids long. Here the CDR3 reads CASSYRDRAGNTIYF. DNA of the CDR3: TGTGCCAGCAGCTATCGGGACAGGGCTGGAAACACCATATATTTT.

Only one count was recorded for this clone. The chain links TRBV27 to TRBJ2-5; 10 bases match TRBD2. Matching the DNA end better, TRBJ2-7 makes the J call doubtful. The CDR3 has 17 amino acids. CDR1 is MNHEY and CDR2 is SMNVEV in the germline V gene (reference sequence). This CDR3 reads CASTRNRPSGGGNEQYF. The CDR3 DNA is TGTGCCAGCACCCGGAATCGACCTAGCGGGGGAGGGAACGAGCAGTACTTC.

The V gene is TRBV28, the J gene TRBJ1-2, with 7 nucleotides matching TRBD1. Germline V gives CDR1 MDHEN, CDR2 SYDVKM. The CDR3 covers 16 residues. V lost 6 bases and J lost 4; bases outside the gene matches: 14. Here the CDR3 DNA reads TGTGCCAGCAGGCCCCTCACCGACAGGGCGGTCTATGGCTACACCTTC. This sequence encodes CASRPLTDRAVYGYTF.

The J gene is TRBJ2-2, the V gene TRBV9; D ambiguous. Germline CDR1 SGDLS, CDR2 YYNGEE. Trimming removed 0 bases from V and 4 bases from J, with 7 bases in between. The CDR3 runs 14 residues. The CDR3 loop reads CASSVEAVTGELFF. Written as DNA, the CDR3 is TGTGCCAGCAGCGTAGAGGCGGTCACCGGGGAGCTGTTTTTT.

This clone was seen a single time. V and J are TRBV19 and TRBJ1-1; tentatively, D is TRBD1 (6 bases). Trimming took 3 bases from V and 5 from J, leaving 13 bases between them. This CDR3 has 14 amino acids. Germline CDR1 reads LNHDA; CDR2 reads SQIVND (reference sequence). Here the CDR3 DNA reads TGTGCCAGTAGTATGACAGGCTTGGGAACTGAAGCTTTCTTT. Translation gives CASSMTGLGTEAFF.

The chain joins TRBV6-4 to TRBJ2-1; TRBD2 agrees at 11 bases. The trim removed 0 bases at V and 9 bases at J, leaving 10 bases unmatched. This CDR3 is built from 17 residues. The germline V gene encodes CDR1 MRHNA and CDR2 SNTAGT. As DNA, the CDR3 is TGTGCCAGCAGTGACTCGGCTAGCGGGGGGTATTCTGGTGAGCAGTTCTTC. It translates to CASSDSASGGYSGEQFF.

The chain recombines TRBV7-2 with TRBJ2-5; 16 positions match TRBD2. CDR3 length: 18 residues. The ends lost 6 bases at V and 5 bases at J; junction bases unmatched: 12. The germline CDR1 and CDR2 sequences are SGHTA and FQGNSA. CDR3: CASRTSEGLAGGRETQYF. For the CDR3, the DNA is TGTGCCAGCAGAACATCCGAGGGACTAGCGGGGGGGCGTGAGACCCAGTACTTC.

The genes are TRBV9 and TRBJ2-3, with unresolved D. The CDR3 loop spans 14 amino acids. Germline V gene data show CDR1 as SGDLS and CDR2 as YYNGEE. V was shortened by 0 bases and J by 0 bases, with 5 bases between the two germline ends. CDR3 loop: CASSVDSSTDTQYF. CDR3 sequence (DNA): TGTGCCAGCAGCGTAGATTCTAGCACAGATACGCAGTATTTT.

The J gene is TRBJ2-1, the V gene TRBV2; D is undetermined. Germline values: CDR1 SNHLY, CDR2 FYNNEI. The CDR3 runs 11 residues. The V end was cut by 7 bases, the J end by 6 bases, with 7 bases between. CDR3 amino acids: CASTQINEQFF. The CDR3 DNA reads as TGTGCCAGCACCCAGATCAATGAGCAGTTCTTC.

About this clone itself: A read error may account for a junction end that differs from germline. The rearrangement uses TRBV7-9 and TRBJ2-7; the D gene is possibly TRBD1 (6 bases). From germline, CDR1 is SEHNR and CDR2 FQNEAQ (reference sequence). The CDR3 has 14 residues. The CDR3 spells CSSSLVTGLNEQYF. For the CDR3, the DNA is TGTTCCAGCAGCTTAGTCACAGGGCTCAACGAGCAGTACTTC.

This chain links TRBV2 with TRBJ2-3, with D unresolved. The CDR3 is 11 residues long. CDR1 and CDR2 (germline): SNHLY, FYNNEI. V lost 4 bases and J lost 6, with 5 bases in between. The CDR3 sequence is CASSVLDTQYF. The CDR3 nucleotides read TGTGCCAGCAGTGTTCTGGATACGCAGTATTTT.

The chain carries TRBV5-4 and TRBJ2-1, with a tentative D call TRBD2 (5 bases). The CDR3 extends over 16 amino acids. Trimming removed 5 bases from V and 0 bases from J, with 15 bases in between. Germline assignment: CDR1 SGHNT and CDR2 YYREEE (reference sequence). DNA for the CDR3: TGTGCCAGCAGGTCGGTTGGCGGGTCCTCCTACAATGAGCAGTTCTTC. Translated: CASRSVGGSSYNEQFF. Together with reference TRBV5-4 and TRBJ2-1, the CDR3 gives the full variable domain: ETGVTQSPTHLIKTRGQQVTLRCSSQSGHNTVSWYQQALGQGPQFIFQYYREEENGRGNFPPRFSGLQFPNYSSELNVNALELDDSALYLCASRSVGGSSYNEQFFGPGTRLTVL.

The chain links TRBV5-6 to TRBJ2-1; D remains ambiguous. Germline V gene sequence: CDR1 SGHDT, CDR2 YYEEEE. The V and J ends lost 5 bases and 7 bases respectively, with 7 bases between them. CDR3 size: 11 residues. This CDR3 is CASSFANEQFF. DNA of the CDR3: TGTGCCAGCAGTTTCGCGAATGAGCAGTTCTTC.

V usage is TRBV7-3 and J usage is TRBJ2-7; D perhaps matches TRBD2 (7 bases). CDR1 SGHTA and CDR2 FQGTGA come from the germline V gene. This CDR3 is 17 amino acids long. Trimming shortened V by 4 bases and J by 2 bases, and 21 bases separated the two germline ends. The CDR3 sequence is CASSSWGGDNSPYEQYF. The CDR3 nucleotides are TGTGCCAGCAGCTCGTGGGGGGGGGACAACTCTCCCTACGAGCAGTACTTC.

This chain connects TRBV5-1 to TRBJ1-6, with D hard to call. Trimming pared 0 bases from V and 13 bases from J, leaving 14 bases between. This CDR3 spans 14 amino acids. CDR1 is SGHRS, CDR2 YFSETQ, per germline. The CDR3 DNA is TGCGCCAGCAGCTTGGGCACAGCCAATTGGCCCCTCCACTTT. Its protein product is CASSLGTANWPLHF.

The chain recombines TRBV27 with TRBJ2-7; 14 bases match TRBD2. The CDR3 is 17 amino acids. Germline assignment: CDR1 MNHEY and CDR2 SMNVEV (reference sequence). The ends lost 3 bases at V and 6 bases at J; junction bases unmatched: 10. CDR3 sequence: CASSFLRSGLAGGEQYF. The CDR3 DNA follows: TGTGCCAGCAGTTTTCTGCGCTCTGGACTAGCGGGGGGCGAGCAGTACTTC.

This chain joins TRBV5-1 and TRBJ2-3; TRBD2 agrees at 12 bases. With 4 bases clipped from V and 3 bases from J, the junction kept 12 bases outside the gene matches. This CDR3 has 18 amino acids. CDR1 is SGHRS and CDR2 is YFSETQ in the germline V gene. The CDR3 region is CASSPGLAGERGTDTQYF. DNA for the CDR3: TGCGCCAGCAGCCCGGGACTAGCGGGCGAGAGGGGGACAGATACGCAGTATTTT.

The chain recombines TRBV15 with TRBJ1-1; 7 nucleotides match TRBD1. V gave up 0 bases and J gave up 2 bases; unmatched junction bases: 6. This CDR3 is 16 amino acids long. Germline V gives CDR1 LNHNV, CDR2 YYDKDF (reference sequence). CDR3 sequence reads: CATSRDRAGGNTEAFF. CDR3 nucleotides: TGTGCCACCAGCAGAGATCGGGCAGGGGGAAACACTGAAGCTTTCTTT.

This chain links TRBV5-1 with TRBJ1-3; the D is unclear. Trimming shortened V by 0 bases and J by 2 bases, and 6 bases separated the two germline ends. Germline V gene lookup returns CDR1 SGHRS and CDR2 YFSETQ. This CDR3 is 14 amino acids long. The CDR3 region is CASSLGGTGNTIYF. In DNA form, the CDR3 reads TGCGCCAGCAGCTTGGGAGGTACTGGAAACACCATATATTTT.

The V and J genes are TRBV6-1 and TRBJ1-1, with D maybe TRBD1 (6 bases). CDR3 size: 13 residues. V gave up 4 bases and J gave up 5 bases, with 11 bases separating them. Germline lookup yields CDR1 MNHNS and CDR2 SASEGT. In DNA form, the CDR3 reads TGTGCCAGCAGTGTCACAGGGTTTACTGAAGCTTTCTTT. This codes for CASSVTGFTEAFF.

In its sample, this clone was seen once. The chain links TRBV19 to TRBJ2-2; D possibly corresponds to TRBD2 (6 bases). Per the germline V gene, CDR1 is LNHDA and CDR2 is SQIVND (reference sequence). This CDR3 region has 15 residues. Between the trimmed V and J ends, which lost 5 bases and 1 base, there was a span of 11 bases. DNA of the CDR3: TGTGCCAGTAGTTGGTCGGAGGGGAACACCGGGGAGCTGTTTTTT. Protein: CASSWSEGNTGELFF.

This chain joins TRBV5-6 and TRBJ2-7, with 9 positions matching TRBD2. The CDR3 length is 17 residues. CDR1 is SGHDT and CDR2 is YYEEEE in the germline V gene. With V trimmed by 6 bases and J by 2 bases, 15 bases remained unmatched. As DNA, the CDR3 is TGTGCCAGCACCTATGGGGGGCTAGCGGGGAGAACCTACGAGCAGTACTTC. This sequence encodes CASTYGGLAGRTYEQYF. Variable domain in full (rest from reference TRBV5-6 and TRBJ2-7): DAGVTQSPTHLIKTRGQQVTLRCSPKSGHDTVSWYQQALGQGPQFIFQYYEEEERQRGNFPDRFSGHQFPNYSSELNVNALLLGDSALYLCASTYGGLAGRTYEQYFGPGTRLTVT.